The rows below give T cell receptor beta chains drawn from one sample of a study of technical replicates of blood from a few donors. Some clones are missing from TCRdb's copy, which holds only in-frame ones; the method was immunoSEQ multiplex PCR. Among around 68,000 clones, about 97% were seen once, and the ten largest hold around 0.29%. Source material: T cells isolated from PBMCs. The origin of the receptors is a human donor in good health. CDR3s include the opening cysteine and the closing phenylalanine or tryptophan. A D gene is named only where the DNA matches it firmly. Part of the rows lack a size; the others show once, few, many or a class for expanded clones.

CDR3 length | J gene | V gene | D gene | clone size | CDR3 protein | CDR3 DNA
16 | TRBJ1-3 | TRBV7-9 | NA | NA | CASSQGLPKSGNTIYF | TGTGCCAGCAGCCAGGGACTCCCAAAGTCTGGAAACACCATATATTTT
15 | TRBJ1-5 | TRBV5-1 | NA | NA | CASSLGTRSNQPQHF | TGCGCCAGCAGCTTGGGGACACGTAGCAATCAGCCCCAGCATTTT
14 | TRBJ1-3 | TRBV30 | TRBD1 | NA | CAWSSTGGGYSIYF | TGTGCCTGGAGCTCCACAGGGGGCGGATATTCCATATATTTT
12 | TRBJ1-1 | TRBV5-4 | NA | NA | CASSQVNSEAFF | TGTGCCAGCAGCCAAGTTAACAGTGAAGCTTTCTTT
14 | TRBJ1-1 | TRBV2 | NA | NA | CASSNPQGNRWAFF | TGTGCCAGCAGCAATCCTCAGGGGAATCGCTGGGCTTTCTTT
15 | TRBJ1-5 | TRBV28 | NA | NA | CASSSTGYSNQPQHF | TGTGCCAGCAGTTCGACAGGTTATAGCAATCAGCCCCAGCATTTT
16 | TRBJ2-1 | TRBV13 | NA | NA | CASSLTGVELGNEQFF | TGTGCCAGCAGCTTGACAGGCGTGGAACTGGGCAATGAGCAGTTCTTC
15 | TRBJ2-7 | TRBV7-9 | NA | NA | CASSLTGQNSYEQYF | TGTGCCAGCAGCTTAACCGGACAAAACTCCTACGAGCAGTACTTC
13 | TRBJ2-4 | TRBV29-1 | TRBD1 | NA | CSVETGSKNIQYF | TGCAGCGTGGAGACAGGGTCCAAAAACATTCAGTACTTC
16 | TRBJ2-2 | TRBV19 | TRBD2 | once | CASSTGAGGVTGELFF | TGTGCCAGTAGTACTGGAGCGGGAGGGGTCACCGGGGAGCTGTTTTTT
12 | TRBJ2-7 | TRBV6-1 | NA | NA | CASSQYGYEQYF | TGTGCCAGCAGTCAGTATGGCTACGAGCAGTACTTC
14 | TRBJ1-3 | TRBV6-5 | NA | NA | CASTTGQLGNTIYF | TGTGCCAGCACCACAGGGCAGTTAGGAAACACCATATATTTT
14 | TRBJ1-5 | TRBV5-4 | TRBD1 | NA | CASSLQGANQPQHF | TGTGCCAGCAGCTTACAGGGGGCAAATCAGCCCCAGCATTTT
15 | TRBJ2-7 | TRBV5-4 | TRBD2 | NA | CASSFTSGTTYEQYF | TGTGCCAGCAGCTTTACTAGCGGTACCACCTACGAGCAGTACTTC
18 | TRBJ1-5 | TRBV2 | NA | NA | CASTPQGFVGVSNQPQHF | TGTGCCAGCACCCCACAGGGATTTGTAGGAGTTAGCAATCAGCCCCAGCATTTT
13 | TRBJ1-2 | TRBV7-3 | NA | NA | CASSFTLSDGYTF | TGTGCCAGCAGCTTTACTTTATCGGATGGCTACACCTTC
15 | TRBJ1-4 | TRBV19 | NA | NA | CASTDNGRGSGKLFF | TGTGCCAGTACCGACAATGGGAGGGGATCGGGAAAACTGTTTTTT
15 | TRBJ2-4 | TRBV14 | NA | NA | CASSQDLGSEDIQYF | TGTGCCAGCAGCCAAGATCTAGGGAGCGAGGACATTCAGTACTTC
14 | TRBJ1-2 | TRBV27 | NA | NA | CASSFGGLGYGYTF | TGTGCCAGCAGTTTTGGGGGGTTGGGCTATGGCTACACCTTC
15 | TRBJ1-3 | TRBV6-5 | NA | NA | CASRSSQDSGNTIYF | TGTGCCAGCAGGTCAAGCCAAGACTCTGGAAACACCATATATTTT
12 | TRBJ2-2 | TRBV7-9 | NA | NA | CASSLSTGELFF | TGTGCCAGCAGCCTTTCCACCGGGGAGCTGTTTTTT
16 | TRBJ2-2 | TRBV7-2 | NA | NA | CASSLRGQLNTGELFF | TGTGCCAGCAGCTTACGGGGACAACTTAACACCGGGGAGCTGTTTTTT
16 | TRBJ2-4 | TRBV11-2 | TRBD2 | NA | CASSYGGAGGQNIQYF | TGTGCCAGCAGCTACGGGGGAGCGGGAGGCCAAAACATTCAGTACTTC
14 | TRBJ2-2 | TRBV5-1 | NA | NA | CASSRRQSTGELFF | TGCGCCAGCAGCAGACGACAGAGTACCGGGGAGCTGTTTTTT
12 | TRBJ2-7 | TRBV5-1 | NA | NA | CASSANSYEQYF | TGCGCCAGCAGCGCTAACTCCTACGAGCAGTACTTC
15 | TRBJ2-1 | TRBV7-9 | NA | NA | CASSGLGGRYNEQFF | TGTGCCAGCAGCGGTCTTGGGGGCAGGTACAATGAGCAGTTCTTC
14 | TRBJ1-1 | TRBV28 | TRBD1 | NA | CASSAGTEYTEAFF | TGTGCCAGCAGTGCCGGGACAGAGTACACTGAAGCTTTCTTT
12 | TRBJ1-1 | TRBV7-6 | NA | once | CASSLDRSEAFF | TGTGCCAGCAGCTTAGACCGGTCCGAAGCTTTCTTT
15 | TRBJ1-3 | TRBV5-1 | TRBD1 | NA | CASSSTGGDGNTIYF | TGCGCCAGCAGCTCGACAGGGGGCGATGGAAACACCATATATTTT
17 | TRBJ2-1 | TRBV4-3 | NA | NA | CASSRLQGAGSGNEQFF | TGCGCCAGCAGCCGCCTCCAGGGGGCCGGTAGCGGGAATGAGCAGTTCTTC
17 | TRBJ1-5 | TRBV27 | TRBD1 | once | CASSSPGTGKLQQPQHF | TGTGCCAGCAGTAGTCCCGGGACAGGAAAACTTCAGCAGCCCCAGCATTTT
13 | TRBJ1-1 | TRBV28 | NA | NA | CASSFPGNTEAFF | TGTGCCAGCAGTTTCCCAGGCAACACTGAAGCTTTCTTT
15 | TRBJ2-7 | TRBV4-3 | NA | NA | CASSQDQEGANEQYF | TGCGCCAGCAGCCAAGATCAGGAGGGGGCGAACGAGCAGTACTTC
16 | TRBJ1-1 | TRBV2 | NA | NA | CASSVRLGEVRPEAFF | TGTGCCAGCAGTGTAAGACTCGGGGAGGTTCGACCTGAAGCTTTCTTT
13 | TRBJ1-2 | TRBV2 | NA | NA | CASSSRLRDGYTF | TGTGCCAGCAGCTCCCGTCTCAGGGATGGCTACACCTTC
14 | TRBJ2-2 | TRBV6-6 | NA | once | CASRGGENTGELFF | TGTGCCAGCAGAGGGGGTGAGAACACCGGGGAGCTGTTTTTT
15 | TRBJ2-1 | TRBV15 | NA | NA | CATSSYSASGNEQFF | TGTGCCACCAGCAGTTATAGCGCGAGCGGGAATGAGCAGTTCTTC
14 | TRBJ1-1 | TRBV6-5 | NA | NA | CASSSREGSAEAFF | TGTGCCAGCAGTTCCAGGGAGGGTAGCGCTGAAGCTTTCTTT
15 | TRBJ2-5 | TRBV27 | NA | NA | CASSLEGGGQETQYF | TGTGCCAGCAGTTTAGAGGGTGGCGGTCAAGAGACCCAGTACTTC
15 | TRBJ2-7 | TRBV28 | TRBD2 | NA | CASSLEREVRAEQYF | TGTGCCAGCAGTTTAGAGCGGGAGGTCCGCGCCGAGCAGTACTTC
13 | TRBJ1-5 | TRBV19 | TRBD1 | NA | CASSLTGPQPQHF | TGTGCCAGTAGTTTGACAGGGCCTCAGCCCCAGCATTTT
15 | TRBJ2-7 | TRBV19 | TRBD1 | NA | CASSRRQGVSYEQYF | TGTGCCAGTAGCCGGAGACAGGGGGTTTCCTACGAGCAGTACTTC
13 | TRBJ2-3 | TRBV27 | NA | NA | CASSVPSTDTQYF | TGTGCCAGCAGTGTCCCTAGCACAGATACGCAGTATTTT
14 | TRBJ2-7 | TRBV19 | NA | NA | CASSVTGSSYEQYF | TGTGCCAGTAGTGTAACAGGGAGCTCCTACGAGCAGTACTTC
13 | TRBJ2-7 | TRBV2 | TRBD2 | NA | CATLPGLADEQYF | TGTGCCACTCTCCCGGGACTAGCGGACGAGCAGTACTTC
15 | TRBJ1-2 | TRBV5-1 | TRBD1 | NA | CASSLVLTGGDGYTF | TGCGCCAGCAGCTTGGTTCTTACAGGGGGCGATGGCTACACCTTC
15 | TRBJ2-7 | TRBV4-2 | NA | NA | CASSQGERHLARQYF | TGTGCCAGCAGCCAAGGGGAGAGGCACCTGGCGAGGCAGTACTTC